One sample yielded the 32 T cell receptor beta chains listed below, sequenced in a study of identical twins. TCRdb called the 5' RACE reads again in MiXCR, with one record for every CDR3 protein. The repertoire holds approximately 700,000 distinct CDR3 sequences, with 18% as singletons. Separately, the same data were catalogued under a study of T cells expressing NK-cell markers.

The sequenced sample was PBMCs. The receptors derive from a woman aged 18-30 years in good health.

Here the CDR3 DNA reads TGTGCCAGCAGCTTAGGATCGCCCCTAGAGACCCAGTACTTC. Its translation: CASSLGSPLETQYF. The rearrangement links TRBV7-2 to TRBJ2-5; no clear D. Germline V gene lookup returns CDR1 SGHTA and CDR2 FQGNSA. Trimming shortened V by 1 base and J by 4 bases, and 10 bases separated the two germline ends. The CDR3 consists of 14 residues. Combining the CDR3 with reference TRBV7-2 and TRBJ2-5 gives the whole variable domain GAGVSQSPSNKVTEKGKDVELRCDPISGHTALYWYRQSLGQGLEFLIYFQGNSAPDKSGLPSDRFSAERTGGSVSTLTIQRTQQEDSAVYLCASSLGSPLETQYFGPGTRLLVL.

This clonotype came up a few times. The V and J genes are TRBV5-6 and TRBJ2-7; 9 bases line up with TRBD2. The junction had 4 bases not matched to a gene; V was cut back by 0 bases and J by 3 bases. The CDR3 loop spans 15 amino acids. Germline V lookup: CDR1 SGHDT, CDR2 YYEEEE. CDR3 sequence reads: CASSLGSSGDYEQYF. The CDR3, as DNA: TGTGCCAGCAGCTTGGGGTCTAGCGGGGACTACGAGCAGTACTTC.

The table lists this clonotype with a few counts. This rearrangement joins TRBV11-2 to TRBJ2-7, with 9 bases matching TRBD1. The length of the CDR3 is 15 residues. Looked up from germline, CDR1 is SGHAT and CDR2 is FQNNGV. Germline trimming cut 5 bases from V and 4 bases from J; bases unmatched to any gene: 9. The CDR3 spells CASSPEWGQGYEQYF. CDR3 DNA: TGTGCCAGCAGCCCGGAGTGGGGACAGGGTTACGAGCAGTACTTC.

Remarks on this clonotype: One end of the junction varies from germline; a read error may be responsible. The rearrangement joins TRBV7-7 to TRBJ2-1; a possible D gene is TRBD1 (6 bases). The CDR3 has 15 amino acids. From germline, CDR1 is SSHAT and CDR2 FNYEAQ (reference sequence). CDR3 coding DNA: TGTGCTAGCAGCCCGGGACAAGGGAGCGGCTATGAGCAGTTCTTC. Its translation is CASSPGQGSGYEQFF.

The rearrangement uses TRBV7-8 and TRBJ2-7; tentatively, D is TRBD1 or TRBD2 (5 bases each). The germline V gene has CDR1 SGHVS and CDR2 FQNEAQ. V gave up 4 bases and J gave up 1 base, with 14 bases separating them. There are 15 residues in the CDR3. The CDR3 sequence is CASSYRGTESYEQYF. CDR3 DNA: TGTGCCAGCAGCTATAGAGGGACGGAGTCCTACGAGCAGTACTTC.

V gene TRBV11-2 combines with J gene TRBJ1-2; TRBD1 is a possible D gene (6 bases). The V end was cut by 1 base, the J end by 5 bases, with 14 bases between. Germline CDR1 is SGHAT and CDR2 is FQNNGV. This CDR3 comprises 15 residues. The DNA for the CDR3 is TGTGCCAGCAGCTTAGCTGGCAGGGGTGTTTATGGCTACACCTTC. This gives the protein CASSLAGRGVYGYTF.

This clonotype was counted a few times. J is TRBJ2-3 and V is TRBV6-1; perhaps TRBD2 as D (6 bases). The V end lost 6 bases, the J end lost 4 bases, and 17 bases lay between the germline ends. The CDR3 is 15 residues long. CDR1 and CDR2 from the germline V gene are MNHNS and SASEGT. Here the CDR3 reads CASRPTRGGADTQYF. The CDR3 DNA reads TGTGCCAGCAGACCCACCCGGGGCGGGGCAGATACGCAGTATTTT.

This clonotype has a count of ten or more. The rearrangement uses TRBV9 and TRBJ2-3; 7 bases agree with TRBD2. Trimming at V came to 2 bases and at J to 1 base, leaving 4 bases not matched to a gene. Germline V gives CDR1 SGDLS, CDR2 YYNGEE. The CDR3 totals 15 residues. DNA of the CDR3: TGTGCCAGCAGCGTTGGCCTAGCGGGCACAGATACGCAGTATTTT. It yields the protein CASSVGLAGTDTQYF. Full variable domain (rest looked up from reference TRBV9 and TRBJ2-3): DSGVTQTPKHLITATGQRVTLRCSPRSGDLSVYWYQQSLDQGLQFLIQYYNGEERAKGNILERFSAQQFPDLHSELNLSSLELGDSALYFCASSVGLAGTDTQYFGPGTRLTVL.

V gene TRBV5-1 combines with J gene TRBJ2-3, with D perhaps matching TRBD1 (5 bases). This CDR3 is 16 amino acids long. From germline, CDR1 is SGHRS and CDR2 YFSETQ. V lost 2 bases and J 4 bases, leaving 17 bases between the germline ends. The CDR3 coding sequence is TGCGCCAGCAGCTTCGCCCAGGGTAGTATTTCAGATACGCAGTATTTT. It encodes CASSFAQGSISDTQYF.

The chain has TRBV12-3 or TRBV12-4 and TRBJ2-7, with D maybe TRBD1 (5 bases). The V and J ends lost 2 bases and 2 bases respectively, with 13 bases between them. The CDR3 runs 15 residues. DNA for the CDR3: TGTGCCAGCAGTTTAAGGGCAGGGTGGGCCTACGAGCAGTACTTC. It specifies CASSLRAGWAYEQYF.

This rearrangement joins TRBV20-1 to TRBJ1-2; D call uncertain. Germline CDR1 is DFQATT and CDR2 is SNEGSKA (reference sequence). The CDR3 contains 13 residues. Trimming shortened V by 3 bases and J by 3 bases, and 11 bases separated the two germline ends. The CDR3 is CSASPSAYYGYTF. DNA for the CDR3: TGCAGTGCTAGTCCGTCGGCTTACTATGGCTACACCTTC.

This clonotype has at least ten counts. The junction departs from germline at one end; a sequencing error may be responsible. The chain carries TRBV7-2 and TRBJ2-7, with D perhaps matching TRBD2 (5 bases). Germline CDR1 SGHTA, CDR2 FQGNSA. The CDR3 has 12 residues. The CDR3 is CASSRGAYEQYF. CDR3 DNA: TGCGCCAGCAGCCGGGGAGCGTACGAGCAGTACTTC.

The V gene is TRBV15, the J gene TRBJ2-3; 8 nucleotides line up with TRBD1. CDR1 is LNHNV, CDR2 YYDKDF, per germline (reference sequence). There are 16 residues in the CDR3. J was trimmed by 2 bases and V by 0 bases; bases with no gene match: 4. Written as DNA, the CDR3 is TGTGCCACCAGCAGAGATAGACAGGGGAACACAGATACGCAGTATTTT. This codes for CATSRDRQGNTDTQYF. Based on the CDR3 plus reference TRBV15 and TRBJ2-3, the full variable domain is DAMVIQNPRYQVTQFGKPVTLSCSQTLNHNVMYWYQQKSSQAPKLLFHYYDKDFNNEADTPDNFQSRRPNTSFCFLDIRSPGLGDTAMYLCATSRDRQGNTDTQYFGPGTRLTVL.

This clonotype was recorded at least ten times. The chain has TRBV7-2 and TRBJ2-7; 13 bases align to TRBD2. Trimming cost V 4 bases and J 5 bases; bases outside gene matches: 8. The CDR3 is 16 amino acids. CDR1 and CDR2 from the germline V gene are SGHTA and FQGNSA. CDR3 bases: TGTGCCAGCAGCTCCCCCGGGACTAGCGGGAAACACGAGCAGTACTTC. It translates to CASSSPGTSGKHEQYF.

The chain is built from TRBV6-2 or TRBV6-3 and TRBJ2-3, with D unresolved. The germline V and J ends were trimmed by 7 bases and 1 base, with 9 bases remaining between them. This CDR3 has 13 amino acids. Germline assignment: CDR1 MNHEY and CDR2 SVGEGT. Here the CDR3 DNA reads TGTGCCAGCACCAAACCCGGCACAGATACGCAGTATTTT. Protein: CASTKPGTDTQYF.

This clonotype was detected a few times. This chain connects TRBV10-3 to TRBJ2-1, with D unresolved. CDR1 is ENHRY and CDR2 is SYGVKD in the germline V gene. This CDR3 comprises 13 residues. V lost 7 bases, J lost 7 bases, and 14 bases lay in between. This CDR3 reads CAITTKLQNEQFF. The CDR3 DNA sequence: TGTGCCATCACCACAAAGCTCCAGAATGAGCAGTTCTTC.

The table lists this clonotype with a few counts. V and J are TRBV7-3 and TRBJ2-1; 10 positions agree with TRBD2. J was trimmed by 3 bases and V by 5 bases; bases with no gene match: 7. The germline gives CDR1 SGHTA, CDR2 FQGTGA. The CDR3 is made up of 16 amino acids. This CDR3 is CASSRAGGHLYNEQFF. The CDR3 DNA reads TGTGCCAGCAGCCGAGCGGGGGGGCATCTCTACAATGAGCAGTTCTTC.

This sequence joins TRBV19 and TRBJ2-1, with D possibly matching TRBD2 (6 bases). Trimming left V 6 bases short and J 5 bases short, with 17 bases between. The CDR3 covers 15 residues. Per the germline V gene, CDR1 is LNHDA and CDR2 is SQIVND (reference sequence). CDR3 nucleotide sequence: TGTGCCAGTAGGGGGACTCAGAGTTTTAACAATGAGCAGTTCTTC. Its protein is CASRGTQSFNNEQFF.

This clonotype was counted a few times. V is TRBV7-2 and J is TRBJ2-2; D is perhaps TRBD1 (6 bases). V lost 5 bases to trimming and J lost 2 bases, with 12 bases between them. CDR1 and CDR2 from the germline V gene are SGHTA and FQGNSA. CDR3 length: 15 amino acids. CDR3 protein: CASSITGTNTGELFF. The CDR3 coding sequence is TGTGCCAGCAGCATTACCGGGACAAACACCGGGGAGCTGTTTTTT.

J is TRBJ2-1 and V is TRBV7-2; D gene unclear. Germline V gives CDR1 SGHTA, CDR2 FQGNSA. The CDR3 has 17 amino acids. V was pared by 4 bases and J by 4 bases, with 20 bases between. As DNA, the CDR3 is TGTGCCAGCAGCTCTTATCGCTCCCTTAACCGGTACAATGAGCAGTTCTTC. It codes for CASSSYRSLNRYNEQFF.

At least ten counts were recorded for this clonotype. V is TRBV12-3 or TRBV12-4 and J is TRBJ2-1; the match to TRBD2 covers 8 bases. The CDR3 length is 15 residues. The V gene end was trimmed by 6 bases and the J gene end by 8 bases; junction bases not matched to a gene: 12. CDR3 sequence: CASREAGTRRYEQFF. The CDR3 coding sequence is TGTGCCAGCAGGGAAGCCGGGACTAGGAGATATGAGCAGTTCTTC.

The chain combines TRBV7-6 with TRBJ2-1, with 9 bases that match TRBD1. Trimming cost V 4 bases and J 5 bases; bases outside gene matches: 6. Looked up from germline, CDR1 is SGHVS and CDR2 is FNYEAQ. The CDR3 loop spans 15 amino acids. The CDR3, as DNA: TGTGCCAGCAGCTCCTACAGGGGGCGACACAATGAGCAGTTCTTC. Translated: CASSSYRGRHNEQFF.

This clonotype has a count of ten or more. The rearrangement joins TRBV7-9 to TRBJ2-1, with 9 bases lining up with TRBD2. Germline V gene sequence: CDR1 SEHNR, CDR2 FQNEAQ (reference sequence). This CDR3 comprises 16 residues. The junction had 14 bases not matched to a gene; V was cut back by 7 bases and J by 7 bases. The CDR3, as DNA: TGTGCCAGCACCCCGCCGGAGCGGGAGGAATTGAATGAGCAGTTCTTC. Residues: CASTPPEREELNEQFF.

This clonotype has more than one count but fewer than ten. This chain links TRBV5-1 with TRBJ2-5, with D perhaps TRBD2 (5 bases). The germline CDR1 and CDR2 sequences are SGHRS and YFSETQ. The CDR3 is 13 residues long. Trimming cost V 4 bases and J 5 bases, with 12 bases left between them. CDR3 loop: CASSRGETETQYF. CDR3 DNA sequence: TGCGCCAGCAGCCGGGGAGAGACGGAGACCCAGTACTTC.

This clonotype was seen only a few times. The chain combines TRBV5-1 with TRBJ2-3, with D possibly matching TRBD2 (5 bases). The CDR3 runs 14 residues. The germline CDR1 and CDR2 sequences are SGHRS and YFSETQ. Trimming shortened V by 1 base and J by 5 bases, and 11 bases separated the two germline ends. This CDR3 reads CASSLHLEGDTQYF. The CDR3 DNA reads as TGCGCCAGCAGCTTGCACCTTGAGGGAGATACGCAGTATTTT.

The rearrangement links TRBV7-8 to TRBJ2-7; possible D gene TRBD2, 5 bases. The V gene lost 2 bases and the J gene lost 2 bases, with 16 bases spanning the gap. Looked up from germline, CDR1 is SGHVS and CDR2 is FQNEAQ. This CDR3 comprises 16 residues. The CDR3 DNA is TGTGCCAGCAGCTTATACTACGGGGAGAGTGCCTACGAGCAGTACTTC. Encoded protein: CASSLYYGESAYEQYF.

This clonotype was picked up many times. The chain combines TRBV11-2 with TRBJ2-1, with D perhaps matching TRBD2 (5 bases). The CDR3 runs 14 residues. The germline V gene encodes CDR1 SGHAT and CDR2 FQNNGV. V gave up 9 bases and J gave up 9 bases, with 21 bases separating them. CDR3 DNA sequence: TGTGCCAGTTCCCGGAGGTTCCAAGACGGTGAGCAGTTCTTC. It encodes CASSRRFQDGEQFF. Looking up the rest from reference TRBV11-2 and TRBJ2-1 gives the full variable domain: EAGVAQSPRYKIIEKRQSVAFWCNPISGHATLYWYQQILGQGPKLLIQFQNNGVVDDSQLPKDRFSAERLKGVDSTLKIQPAKLEDSAVYLCASSRRFQDGEQFFGPGTRLTVL.

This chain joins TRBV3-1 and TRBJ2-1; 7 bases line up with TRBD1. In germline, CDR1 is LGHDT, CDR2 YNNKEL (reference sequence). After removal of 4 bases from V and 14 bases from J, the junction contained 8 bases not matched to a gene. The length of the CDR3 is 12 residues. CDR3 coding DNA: TGTGCCAGCAGCCCCGACAGGGTTGTCAAGTTCTTC. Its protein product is CASSPDRVVKFF.

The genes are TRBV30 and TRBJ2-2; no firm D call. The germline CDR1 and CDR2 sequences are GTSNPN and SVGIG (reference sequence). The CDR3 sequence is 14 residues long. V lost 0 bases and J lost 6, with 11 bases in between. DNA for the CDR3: TGTGCCTGGAGTGTAACCCGGACGGCCGGGGAGCTGTTTTTT. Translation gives CAWSVTRTAGELFF.

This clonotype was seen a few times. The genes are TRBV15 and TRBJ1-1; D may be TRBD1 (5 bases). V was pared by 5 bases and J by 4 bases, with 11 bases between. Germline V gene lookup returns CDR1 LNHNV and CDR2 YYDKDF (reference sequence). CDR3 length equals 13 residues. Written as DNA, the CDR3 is TGTGCCACCAGCCCCAGGGTCATCACTGAAGCTTTCTTT. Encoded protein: CATSPRVITEAFF.

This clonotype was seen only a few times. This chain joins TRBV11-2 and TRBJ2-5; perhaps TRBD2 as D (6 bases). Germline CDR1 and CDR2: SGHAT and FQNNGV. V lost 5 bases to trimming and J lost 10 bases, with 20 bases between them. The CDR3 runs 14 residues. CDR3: CASSPGRDSGGQYF. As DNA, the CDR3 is TGTGCCAGCAGCCCTGGACGGGACTCTGGGGGCCAGTACTTC.

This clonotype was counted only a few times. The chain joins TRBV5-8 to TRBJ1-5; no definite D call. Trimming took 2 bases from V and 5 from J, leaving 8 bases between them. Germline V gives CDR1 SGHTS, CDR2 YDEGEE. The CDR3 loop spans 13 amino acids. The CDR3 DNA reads TGTGCCAGCAGCTTAAGGGTCCATCAGCCCCAGCATTTT. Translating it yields CASSLRVHQPQHF. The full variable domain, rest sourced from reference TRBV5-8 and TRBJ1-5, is EAGVTQSPTHLIKTRGQQATLRCSPISGHTSVYWYQQALGLGLQFLLWYDEGEERNRGNFPPRFSGRQFPNYSSELNVNALELEDSALYLCASSLRVHQPQHFGDGTRLSIL.